A selection of T cell receptor beta chains follows, all from one sample in a study of OX40 agonist ivuxolimab in advanced cancers. Some clones are missing from TCRdb's copy, which holds only in-frame ones; the method was immunoSEQ multiplex PCR. Of approximately 90,000 clones in the sample, 75% to 95% are singletons; the top ten hold around 1.7%. Here the sequenced sample was CD4+ or CD8+ T cells sorted from blood, taken in a trial of the OX40 agonist ivuxolimab. These receptors were obtained from an adult with an advanced solid tumor such as melanoma, head and neck, liver or kidney cancer. Each CDR3 is given with its conserved first and last residue.

len: 12; j_gene: TRBJ2-3; v_gene: TRBV18; CDR3aa: CASSPETRGQTF
len: 13; j_gene: TRBJ2-5; v_gene: TRBV6-6; CDR3aa: CASSYSHQETQYF
len: 13; j_gene: TRBJ2-1; v_gene: TRBV11-2; CDR3aa: CASSLRRTGEQFF
len: 16; j_gene: TRBJ2-7; v_gene: TRBV28; CDR3aa: CASSPTPRTGRNEQYF
len: 15; j_gene: TRBJ2-3; v_gene: TRBV28; CDR3aa: CASSDRQGAADTQYF
len: 14; j_gene: TRBJ1-1; v_gene: TRBV9; CDR3aa: CASSPGTANTEAFF
len: 15; j_gene: TRBJ2-7; v_gene: TRBV28; CDR3aa: CARITGGVPPYEQYF
len: 15; j_gene: TRBJ2-4; v_gene: TRBV2; CDR3aa: CASGQGAMVKNIQYF
len: 14; j_gene: TRBJ2-7; v_gene: TRBV27; CDR3aa: CASQPQGLTWVQYF
len: 13; j_gene: TRBJ2-5; v_gene: TRBV2; CDR3aa: CASSRDYQETQYF
len: 16; j_gene: TRBJ2-7; v_gene: TRBV7-2; CDR3aa: CASSLRVWGQGLEQYF
len: 14; j_gene: TRBJ1-1; v_gene: TRBV2; CDR3aa: CASRAGEVNTEAFF
len: 15; j_gene: TRBJ1-5; v_gene: TRBV28; CDR3aa: CASSLGRQASWPQHF
len: 12; j_gene: TRBJ2-1; v_gene: TRBV6-1; CDR3aa: CASRLAHNEQFF
len: 17; j_gene: TRBJ2-2; v_gene: TRBV4-1; CDR3aa: CASSQVGARMNTGELFF
len: 15; j_gene: TRBJ2-5; v_gene: TRBV11-3; CDR3aa: CASSSGLSYQETQYF
len: 14; j_gene: TRBJ2-1; v_gene: TRBV28; CDR3aa: CASTRGLAFNEQFF
len: 14; j_gene: TRBJ2-7; v_gene: TRBV27; CDR3aa: CASNRLAGGYEQYF
len: 16; j_gene: TRBJ2-5; v_gene: TRBV9; CDR3aa: CASSARETTRTETQYF
len: 15; j_gene: TRBJ2-1; v_gene: TRBV5-1; CDR3aa: CASTTGLRTYNEQFF
len: 13; j_gene: TRBJ1-1; v_gene: TRBV11-2; CDR3aa: CASQIRQGGEAFF
len: 16; j_gene: TRBJ1-5; v_gene: TRBV2; CDR3aa: CASRDTGALGNQPQHF
len: 16; j_gene: TRBJ2-3; v_gene: TRBV5-1; CDR3aa: CASSSGLAGSTDTQYF
len: 12; j_gene: TRBJ1-4; v_gene: TRBV5-6; CDR3aa: CASSSGGEKLFF
len: 19; j_gene: TRBJ2-4; v_gene: TRBV7-9; CDR3aa: CASSVQQGEGLAGKNIQYF
len: 18; j_gene: TRBJ2-2; v_gene: TRBV27; CDR3aa: CASSYPSADPLNTGELFF
len: 15; j_gene: TRBJ2-7; v_gene: TRBV27; CDR3aa: CASSPPGLGNYEQYF
len: 14; j_gene: TRBJ1-1; v_gene: TRBV5-1; CDR3aa: CASSLESQWTEAFF
len: 14; j_gene: TRBJ1-5; v_gene: TRBV28; CDR3aa: CASSLSGAGLPQHF
len: 15; j_gene: TRBJ1-4; v_gene: TRBV7-9; CDR3aa: CASSLGNAGNEKLFF
len: 11; j_gene: TRBJ2-3; v_gene: TRBV30; CDR3aa: CAWSAADVEYF
len: 15; j_gene: TRBJ1-5; v_gene: TRBV18; CDR3aa: CASSPPGAPNQPQHF
len: 11; j_gene: TRBJ2-1; v_gene: TRBV6-5; CDR3aa: CASSGASEQFF
len: 14; j_gene: TRBJ2-2; v_gene: TRBV11-2; CDR3aa: CATITGLAGGELFF
len: 14; j_gene: TRBJ2-7; v_gene: TRBV18; CDR3aa: CASSPLTSGHEQYF
len: 16; j_gene: TRBJ2-5; v_gene: TRBV30; CDR3aa: CAWSSDRTYGQETQYF
len: 17; j_gene: TRBJ2-7; v_gene: TRBV11-3; CDR3aa: CASSPGLAPRSSYEQYF
len: 14; j_gene: TRBJ2-3; v_gene: TRBV9; CDR3aa: CASSDTSGGGTQYF
len: 17; j_gene: TRBJ2-1; v_gene: TRBV19; CDR3aa: CASSVSGKATSTHEQFF
len: 16; j_gene: TRBJ2-3; v_gene: TRBV6-6; CDR3aa: CASSYSEGISADTQYF
len: 13; j_gene: TRBJ2-5; v_gene: TRBV28; CDR3aa: CASSFGGRETQYF
len: 13; j_gene: TRBJ1-5; v_gene: TRBV6-1; CDR3aa: CASTEGGRQPQHF
len: 16; j_gene: TRBJ2-7; v_gene: TRBV5-6; CDR3aa: CASSPQYRGRLHEQYF
len: 14; j_gene: TRBJ2-5; v_gene: TRBV19; CDR3aa: CASRDGGSVETQYF
len: 13; j_gene: TRBJ1-1; v_gene: TRBV9; CDR3aa: CASSIRGDTEAFF